One T cell receptor (beta chain) is described in this entry. The target antigen is unknown. The sample belongs to a study of cytomegalovirus exposure and HLA in healthy donors. Study findings and constraints: In a later analysis, HLA-associated beta chains showed higher expansion and lower generation probabilities than comparable chains.

This CDR3 has 15 amino acids. With V trimmed by 3 bases and J by 5 bases, 7 bases remained unmatched. CDR1 is LNHDA, CDR2 SQIVND, per germline (reference sequence). While unrecorded immune exposures were likely, the donors were nominally healthy when sampled. Amplification used 60 Vbeta primers and 13 Jbeta primers. TCRdb's table, derived via immunoSEQ multiplex PCR, lists solely in-frame clones and lacks some. Among around 63,000 clones listed, 80% to 90% were seen once. The sequence came from a woman aged 25 to 45 in good health and CMV-seronegative. This chain joins TRBV19 and TRBJ2-3; 8 bases align to TRBD2. Source material: PBMCs. The CDR3 loop reads CASSILAGDIDTQYF. CDR3 coding DNA: TGTGCCAGTAGTATTCTAGCGGGTGATATAGATACGCAGTATTTT.